This is a list of T cell receptor beta chains from one sample in a study of CD8+ T cells in alopecia areata. Some clones are missing from TCRdb's copy, which holds only in-frame ones; the method was immunoSEQ multiplex PCR. This table holds 150,000 to 250,000 clones, about 62% found once. The starting material was CD4+ T cells sorted from blood, obtained at week 24, from a patient treated with tofacitinib. The receptors come from a human donor with alopecia areata. CDR3s include the opening cysteine and the closing phenylalanine or tryptophan. Each record gives: CDR3 DNA, CDR3 protein, J gene, clone size, D gene, V gene. The D gene is left open where the match is weak. The size field is filled for only some rows; it gives once, few, many or a size class.

DNA: TGCAGCGTTGAAGACGGTCTAGGACCTGAGGAGCAGTACTTC
CDR3: CSVEDGLGPEEQYF
J: TRBJ2-7
size: NA
D: NA
V: TRBV29-1

DNA: TGTGCCTGGAGTGTACTCAGAGGGACTAGCGGGACCACAGATACGCAGTATTTT
CDR3: CAWSVLRGTSGTTDTQYF
J: TRBJ2-3
size: NA
D: TRBD2
V: TRBV30

DNA: TGTGCCAGCAGCAACATCCCGTTGGGTCTGAGCACAGATACGCAGTATTTT
CDR3: CASSNIPLGLSTDTQYF
J: TRBJ2-3
size: few
D: NA
V: TRBV11-1

DNA: TGTGCCAGCAGCCAAGGGGTAGGGGGCAATTCACCCCTCCACTTT
CDR3: CASSQGVGGNSPLHF
J: TRBJ1-6
size: few
D: TRBD1
V: TRBV14

DNA: TGTGCCAGCAGCGTAGGGACAGGGTACAGGGAGACCCAGTACTTC
CDR3: CASSVGTGYRETQYF
J: TRBJ2-5
size: NA
D: TRBD1
V: TRBV9

DNA: TGTGCCAGCTCAGGGGCGCTCACAGATACGCAGTATTTT
CDR3: CASSGALTDTQYF
J: TRBJ2-3
size: NA
D: NA
V: TRBV2

DNA: TGTGCCAGCAGACTAGGTCCGCGGGGGGCCCACAATGAGCAGTTCTTC
CDR3: CASRLGPRGAHNEQFF
J: TRBJ2-1
size: NA
D: TRBD2
V: TRBV4-2

DNA: TGTGCCAGCTCACCACCGGGGAACTACGAGCAGTACTTC
CDR3: CASSPPGNYEQYF
J: TRBJ2-7
size: NA
D: NA
V: TRBV18

DNA: TGTGCCAACACCGGGACAGGGCATGGCTACACCTTC
CDR3: CANTGTGHGYTF
J: TRBJ1-2
size: NA
D: TRBD1
V: TRBV6-5

DNA: TGTGCCATCAGTGAGTCTGTGAATGAGCAGTTCTTC
CDR3: CAISESVNEQFF
J: TRBJ2-1
size: many
D: NA
V: TRBV10-3

DNA: TGCAGCGTTGTCGAGGGACACGCGGGGGGCAATCAGCCCCAGCATTTT
CDR3: CSVVEGHAGGNQPQHF
J: TRBJ1-5
size: few
D: NA
V: TRBV29-1

DNA: TGTGCCAGTCAACAGGGGGAAGGGAATCAGCCCCAGCATTTT
CDR3: CASQQGEGNQPQHF
J: TRBJ1-5
size: few
D: TRBD1
V: TRBV2

DNA: TGTGCCTGGAGTCTCACAACAGGGGGAACTGAAGCTTTCTTT
CDR3: CAWSLTTGGTEAFF
J: TRBJ1-1
size: NA
D: TRBD1
V: TRBV30

DNA: TGTGCCAGCAGTTTGCGGCAGAATAATTCACCCCTCCACTTT
CDR3: CASSLRQNNSPLHF
J: TRBJ1-6
size: NA
D: NA
V: TRBV2

DNA: TGTGCCATCAGCCACGAGACGATCTTTTCCGCCTCCGGGGAGCTGTTTTTT
CDR3: CAISHETIFSASGELFF
J: TRBJ2-2
size: NA
D: NA
V: TRBV10-3

DNA: TGTGCCAGCAGCCCTTTGACCCACTCGACCGGGGAGCTGTTTTTT
CDR3: CASSPLTHSTGELFF
J: TRBJ2-2
size: NA
D: NA
V: TRBV5-6

DNA: TGTGCCAGCAGTCGAGACAGTCCGGACACTGAAGCTTTCTTT
CDR3: CASSRDSPDTEAFF
J: TRBJ1-1
size: NA
D: NA
V: TRBV2

DNA: TGTGCCAGCAGCGTCTACAGGGGGGGTTCCCCTCTCTCTGGGGCCAACGTCCTGACTTTC
CDR3: CASSVYRGGSPLSGANVLTF
J: TRBJ2-6
size: NA
D: NA
V: TRBV9

DNA: TGTGCCAGCAGCTTAGAACTAGCAACCTACGAGCAGTACTTC
CDR3: CASSLELATYEQYF
J: TRBJ2-7
size: NA
D: NA
V: TRBV7-2

DNA: TGTGCCAGCAGTTACATGGCTAGTAGTTTCTTC
CDR3: CASSYMASSFF
J: TRBJ2-1
size: NA
D: NA
V: TRBV6-5

DNA: TGCGCCAGCAGCCTTCGGGACCGCAGCTACGAGCAGTACTTC
CDR3: CASSLRDRSYEQYF
J: TRBJ2-7
size: few
D: NA
V: TRBV4-3

DNA: TGCAGCGTTGTCGGCCTCACCTACGAGCAGTACTTC
CDR3: CSVVGLTYEQYF
J: TRBJ2-7
size: NA
D: NA
V: TRBV29-1

DNA: TGTGCCACCAGCAGAGATCCAACAGGTTACACTGAAGCTTTCTTT
CDR3: CATSRDPTGYTEAFF
J: TRBJ1-1
size: few
D: NA
V: TRBV15

DNA: TGTGCCACCAGCAGGGCTACGACCGGGGAGCTGTTTTTT
CDR3: CATSRATTGELFF
J: TRBJ2-2
size: few
D: NA
V: TRBV15

DNA: TGTGCCAGCAGCTTGGCGCAGGGTGATGGCTACACCTTC
CDR3: CASSLAQGDGYTF
J: TRBJ1-2
size: once
D: NA
V: TRBV5-4

DNA: TGTGCCAGCAGCTTAAGACTAGCCCAGACGCAGTATTTT
CDR3: CASSLRLAQTQYF
J: TRBJ2-3
size: NA
D: TRBD2
V: TRBV9

DNA: TGCGCCAGCAGGGAATCGGAGACCCAGTACTTC
CDR3: CASRESETQYF
J: TRBJ2-5
size: NA
D: NA
V: TRBV5-1

DNA: TGCGCCAGCAGCTTGGGAGTAGCGGGGGACACAGATACGCAGTATTTT
CDR3: CASSLGVAGDTDTQYF
J: TRBJ2-3
size: NA
D: TRBD2
V: TRBV5-1

DNA: TGTGCCAGCAGCCTCCGAAGACAGTCGGAAAAACTGTTTTTT
CDR3: CASSLRRQSEKLFF
J: TRBJ1-4
size: NA
D: NA
V: TRBV14

DNA: TGTGCCAGCAGTTTACACGTCTCGGGAGGAGTAGGTGGCTACACCTTC
CDR3: CASSLHVSGGVGGYTF
J: TRBJ1-2
size: NA
D: NA
V: TRBV27

DNA: TGTGCCAGCAGCCAAAGGGGGGACAGGTCTGGGGAAAAACTGTTTTTT
CDR3: CASSQRGDRSGEKLFF
J: TRBJ1-4
size: NA
D: TRBD1
V: TRBV4-2

DNA: TGTGCCAGCAGCGGTGAAGCCGGGACAGCACCGAACACTGAAGCTTTCTTT
CDR3: CASSGEAGTAPNTEAFF
J: TRBJ1-1
size: few
D: TRBD1
V: TRBV9

DNA: TGTGCCAGCAGGGGACAGGGGGCAGGAAACACCATATATTTT
CDR3: CASRGQGAGNTIYF
J: TRBJ1-3
size: NA
D: TRBD1
V: TRBV7-2

DNA: TGTGCCTGGAGTGGGACTAGTGGAGATGAGCAGTTCTTC
CDR3: CAWSGTSGDEQFF
J: TRBJ2-1
size: NA
D: TRBD2
V: TRBV30

DNA: TGTGCCAGCAGTGGCGGATACAATGAGCAGTTCTTC
CDR3: CASSGGYNEQFF
J: TRBJ2-1
size: NA
D: NA
V: TRBV6-1

DNA: TGTGCCAGCAGTTCAGTCCGGGACAATGAGCAGTTCTTC
CDR3: CASSSVRDNEQFF
J: TRBJ2-1
size: NA
D: NA
V: TRBV27

DNA: TGTGCCTGGAGCTACCGGGACAGGGTTGCCTACGAGCAGTACTTC
CDR3: CAWSYRDRVAYEQYF
J: TRBJ2-7
size: once
D: TRBD1
V: TRBV30

DNA: TGTGCCAGCAGCTGGCAGGTTCAAGAGACCCAGTACTTC
CDR3: CASSWQVQETQYF
J: TRBJ2-5
size: NA
D: NA
V: TRBV7-6

DNA: TGTGCCTGGAGTGTGGGCGTTTTGGCAGGTCGCTACGAGCAGTACTTC
CDR3: CAWSVGVLAGRYEQYF
J: TRBJ2-7
size: NA
D: NA
V: TRBV30

DNA: TGTGCCAGCAGCCTGGACAGTAAAGATACGCAGTATTTT
CDR3: CASSLDSKDTQYF
J: TRBJ2-3
size: NA
D: NA
V: TRBV5-6

DNA: TGTGCCAGCAGTGTAGCTCCGAATGAAAAACTGTTTTTT
CDR3: CASSVAPNEKLFF
J: TRBJ1-4
size: NA
D: NA
V: TRBV2

DNA: TGTGCCAGCAGTTCCCGCAGGGCTGGCGGCTACACCTTC
CDR3: CASSSRRAGGYTF
J: TRBJ1-2
size: NA
D: NA
V: TRBV28

DNA: TGTGCCAGCAGCCTACTTACTGAAGCTTTCTTT
CDR3: CASSLLTEAFF
J: TRBJ1-1
size: few
D: NA
V: TRBV7-2

DNA: TGTGCCAGCAGTATCCTAGCGGGGGGTTACAATGAGCAGTTCTTC
CDR3: CASSILAGGYNEQFF
J: TRBJ2-1
size: NA
D: TRBD2
V: TRBV7-9

DNA: TGTGCCAGCAGTGGAAGTACTGGGGCCAACGTCCTGACTTTC
CDR3: CASSGSTGANVLTF
J: TRBJ2-6
size: NA
D: NA
V: TRBV2

DNA: TGTGCCAGCAGCCACAGGGGCCTGAGCTCTGGAAACACCATATATTTT
CDR3: CASSHRGLSSGNTIYF
J: TRBJ1-3
size: NA
D: TRBD1
V: TRBV9